This T cell receptor beta chain emerged from a study of shared clonotypes between healthy human individuals. Findings and caveats of the study: Only blood was sampled; tissue repertoires likely differ.

After removal of 4 bases from V and 5 bases from J, the junction contained 5 bases not matched to a gene. This CDR3 has 13 residues. Germline V gene sequence: CDR1 SQVTM, CDR2 ANQGSEA. As concerns this clone: Its antigen is undetermined.

Using immunoSEQ multiplex PCR, the repertoire was profiled, and TCRdb retains in-frame clones only, with some absent. The sample has some 500,000 clones; approximately 94% are singletons. The rearrangement uses TRBV29-1 and TRBJ1-1, with TRBD1 matching 9 bases. The sample was naive CD4+ T cells sorted from blood. Regarding subset: CD45RA+ positively selected. This receptor was obtained from a woman aged 25 to 39 in good health. CDR3 in amino acids: CSVVDRGFTEAFF. The CDR3, as DNA: TGCAGCGTTGTGGACAGGGGATTTACTGAAGCTTTCTTT.